The T cell receptor (beta chain) described here comes from a study of Graves' ophthalmopathy and Graves' hyperthyroidism. Details on this clonotype: Possible read error: a much larger clone is one base away.

For repertoire sequencing, the TCR beta CDR3 regions were amplified from RNA transcripts. RT-PCR in the first round used HTBI primers; a second-round multiplex PCR followed. A single record per CDR3 protein comes from TCRdb applying MiXCR to the multiplex PCR reads. The sample shows some 1.1 million distinct CDR3 sequences, 35% to 40% of them seen only once. This receptor was identified in an adult man with Graves' hyperthyroidism. Sequencing was carried out using peripheral blood or thyroid tissue (not recorded which).

CDR3 amino acids: CSAKRGGNQPRHF. Written as DNA, the CDR3 is TGCAGTGCCAAGAGGGGCGGGAATCAGCCCCGGCATTTT. The chain couples TRBV20-1 to TRBJ1-5; D perhaps matches TRBD1 (5 bases). Germline CDR1 DFQATT, CDR2 SNEGSKA (reference sequence). This CDR3 region has 13 residues.